Listed below are T cell receptor beta chains from one sample, sequenced in a study of coeliac disease. Measured with immunoSEQ multiplex PCR; TCRdb has only the in-frame clones, and not every one. Among 4,000 to 4,500 clones listed, around two thirds were seen once. Sequencing was performed on intraepithelial lymphocytes from the gut. Receptors were obtained from a woman in her late teens or twenties with active celiac disease. CDR3s include the opening cysteine and the closing phenylalanine or tryptophan. A D gene is named only where the DNA matches it firmly. The size field is filled for only some rows; it gives once, few, many or a size class.

TRBV5-8	.	TRBJ2-1	.	CASSPIRLEAYNEQFF	TGTGCCAGCAGCCCAATCAGACTAGAAGCGTACAATGAGCAGTTCTTC
TRBV2	.	TRBJ2-7	TRBD2	CASTPGLGTSSYEQYF	TGTGCCAGCACTCCGGGACTAGGAACCAGCTCCTACGAGCAGTACTTC
TRBV18	.	TRBJ1-2	.	CASSPGLTNGYTF	TGTGCCAGCTCACCAGGGTTGACAAATGGCTACACCTTC
TRBV9	few	TRBJ1-2	.	CASSPPDGYTF	TGTGCCAGCAGCCCCCCTGATGGCTACACCTTC
TRBV28	.	TRBJ1-4	TRBD1	CASNPDRRKNEKLFF	TGTGCCAGCAACCCGGACAGGCGAAAAAATGAAAAACTGTTTTTT
TRBV5-1	few	TRBJ1-1	.	CASSIRGPMNTEAFF	TGCGCCAGCAGCATCAGGGGACCCATGAACACTGAAGCTTTCTTT
TRBV19	.	TRBJ1-2	.	CASRGGQVYGYTF	TGTGCCAGTAGAGGTGGGCAGGTCTATGGCTACACCTTC
TRBV6-5	.	TRBJ2-7	TRBD1	CASTAGGSYEQYF	TGTGCCAGCACCGCAGGGGGCTCCTACGAGCAGTACTTC
TRBV18	.	TRBJ2-7	.	CASQSPSSYEQYF	TGTGCCAGCCAAAGCCCAAGCTCCTACGAGCAGTACTTC
TRBV14	few	TRBJ2-1	TRBD2	CASSGLAGALEQFF	TGTGCCAGCAGTGGACTAGCGGGAGCACTAGAGCAGTTCTTC
TRBV4-3	.	TRBJ1-1	.	CASSLQGPGNTEAFF	TGCGCCAGCAGCCTCCAGGGCCCAGGGAACACTGAAGCTTTCTTT
TRBV5-5	.	TRBJ2-7	TRBD1	CASRPGTGGDEQYF	TGTGCCAGCAGGCCCGGGACAGGGGGCGACGAGCAGTACTTC
TRBV2	.	TRBJ1-5	.	CASSEGGGVTNQPQHF	TGTGCCAGCAGTGAAGGGGGAGGGGTGACGAATCAGCCCCAGCATTTT
TRBV27	.	TRBJ1-4	TRBD1	CASRAGTGGQKLFF	TGTGCCAGCAGAGCCGGGACAGGGGGGCAAAAACTGTTTTTT
TRBV6-1	.	TRBJ2-5	TRBD2	CASNGLAGLSETQYF	TGTGCCAGCAACGGACTAGCGGGACTCTCGGAGACCCAGTACTTC
TRBV7-2	.	TRBJ2-7	TRBD1	CASSPHRQGSYEQYF	TGTGCCAGCAGCCCCCACCGACAGGGGTCCTACGAGCAGTACTTC
TRBV2	.	TRBJ2-5	TRBD2	CASTKTSGGPGETQYF	TGTGCCAGCACGAAGACTAGCGGGGGTCCAGGGGAGACCCAGTACTTC
TRBV5-6	.	TRBJ2-2	TRBD1	CASSIDRGYNTGELFF	TGTGCCAGCAGCATAGACAGGGGGTACAACACCGGGGAGCTGTTTTTT
TRBV4-2	.	TRBJ2-1	TRBD2	CASSQDGGGTPYNEQFF	TGTGCCAGCAGCCAAGATGGGGGGGGGACCCCCTACAATGAGCAGTTCTTC
TRBV27	.	TRBJ2-1	TRBD1	CASSFPDRGGMLWVF	TGTGCCAGCAGTTTTCCGGACAGGGGGGGGATGTTGTGGGTCTTC
TRBV29-1	.	TRBJ2-7	TRBD2	CSGRAGDGEQYF	TGCAGCGGGAGGGCGGGAGATGGGGAGCAGTACTTC
TRBV4-3	few	TRBJ2-1	.	CASSQASVWRNEQFF	TGCGCCAGCAGCCAAGCGTCTGTCTGGCGGAATGAGCAGTTCTTC
TRBV5-1	once	TRBJ1-5	.	CASSPFGGQPQHF	TGCGCCAGCAGCCCCTTCGGGGGGCAGCCCCAGCATTTT
TRBV7-9	.	TRBJ2-1	TRBD2	CASSPKRLAGDYNEQFF	TGTGCCAGCAGCCCAAAACGACTAGCGGGGGATTACAATGAGCAGTTCTTC
TRBV29-1	few	TRBJ1-1	.	CSVILGGTEAFF	TGCAGCGTTATCTTAGGGGGTACTGAAGCTTTCTTT
TRBV7-2	.	TRBJ1-2	.	CASSLRANYGYTF	TGTGCCAGCAGCTTAAGAGCTAACTATGGCTACACCTTC
TRBV5-1	few	TRBJ2-3	.	CASSLALSGQDTQYF	TGCGCCAGCAGCTTGGCCTTAAGCGGGCAAGATACGCAGTATTTT
TRBV5-6	.	TRBJ2-5	.	CASSQGETQYF	TGTGCCAGCAGCCAGGGGGAGACCCAGTACTTC
TRBV6-6	.	TRBJ1-1	.	CASSYSLGLEAFF	TGTGCCAGCAGTTACTCGCTCGGACTTGAAGCTTTCTTT
TRBV19	.	TRBJ2-7	.	CASSMDPGFLYEQYF	TGTGCCAGTAGTATGGATCCAGGTTTCTTGTACGAGCAGTACTTC
TRBV4-3	.	TRBJ2-7	.	CASSPVTGTYEQYF	TGCGCCAGCAGCCCGGTGACAGGCACCTACGAGCAGTACTTC
TRBV6-1	.	TRBJ1-1	TRBD1	CASAGQGALGAFF	TGTGCCAGCGCTGGACAGGGGGCACTTGGAGCTTTCTTT
TRBV27	large	TRBJ2-1	TRBD1	CASSILGQGGAEQFF	TGTGCCAGCAGTATACTGGGACAGGGGGGAGCTGAGCAGTTCTTC
TRBV28	.	TRBJ1-2	.	CASSLSVTGNYGYTF	TGTGCCAGCAGTTTATCGGTAACAGGGAACTATGGCTACACCTTC
TRBV29-1	.	TRBJ1-1	.	CSGGHHGSTEAFF	TGCAGCGGCGGACACCACGGTTCGACTGAAGCTTTCTTT
TRBV18	once	TRBJ2-5	.	CASSPLASRQETQYF	TGTGCCAGCTCACCACTGGCTAGTCGACAAGAGACCCAGTACTTC
TRBV6-5	.	TRBJ1-1	TRBD1	CASSYGTGNTEAFF	TGTGCCAGCAGTTACGGGACAGGGAACACTGAAGCTTTCTTT
TRBV4-2	.	TRBJ1-4	TRBD1	CASSQEGQGQKLFF	TGTGCCAGCAGCCAAGAAGGACAGGGTCAAAAACTGTTTTTT
TRBV7-2	few	TRBJ2-7	.	CASSLRRVAEQYF	TGTGCCAGCAGCTTAAGGAGGGTCGCTGAGCAGTACTTC
TRBV6-6	.	TRBJ2-7	TRBD1	CASRTRGQAYEQYF	TGTGCCAGCAGAACGCGGGGACAGGCCTACGAGCAGTACTTC
TRBV5-1	.	TRBJ2-3	TRBD2	CASRPTSGRASTDTQYF	TGCGCCAGCAGGCCGACTAGCGGGAGGGCCTCCACAGATACGCAGTATTTT
TRBV5-1	few	TRBJ2-3	.	CASSPRSGVEIDTQYF	TGCGCCAGCAGCCCAAGATCCGGGGTCGAGATAGATACGCAGTATTTT
TRBV4-2	.	TRBJ1-4	.	CASSQEGVGEKLFF	TGTGCCAGCAGCCAAGAAGGGGTGGGAGAAAAACTGTTTTTT